One T cell receptor beta chain is described in this entry. The assay was immunoSEQ multiplex PCR, and TCRdb's table has in-frame clones only and misses some. Here the sample spans roughly 64,000 clones, around 85% being singletons. The entry originates in a study of blood T cell repertoires in COVID-19. Overall study context: In each case, the material was cDNA or gDNA derived from T cells, B-cell-depleted T cells, or PBMCs.

The CDR3 is 13 residues long. CDR1 is GTSNPN and CDR2 is SVGIG in the germline V gene (reference sequence). Trimming removed 3 bases from V and 8 bases from J, with 13 bases in between. Sample: peripheral blood. The clonotype was recovered from a man aged 35 to 55 with acute or convalescent COVID-19. This rearrangement joins TRBV30 to TRBJ1-4, with D possibly being TRBD1 (5 bases). This CDR3 reads CAWRASGLEKLFF. DNA of the CDR3: TGTGCCTGGAGAGCATCGGGACTCGAAAAACTGTTTTTT.